These 19 T cell receptor beta chains originate from one sample sequenced in a study of monozygotic twins with inflammatory bowel disease. No DNA is given; TCRdb re-called the 5' RACE reads and lists each CDR3 protein once. The sample holds about 160,000 distinct CDR3 sequences. The sample comprised blood. These receptors were collected from a human donor with ulcerative colitis or Crohn's disease, or a healthy co-twin of an affected twin (not recorded which).

The rearrangement joins TRBV30 to TRBJ2-6. Germline V gene lookup returns CDR1 GTSNPN and CDR2 SVGIG (reference sequence). CDR3 length: 15 residues. This chain's CDR3 is CAWSQWSSGANVLTF.

V and J are TRBV10-3 and TRBJ1-1. Germline V lookup: CDR1 ENHRY, CDR2 SYGVKD. CDR3 size: 14 residues. CDR3 in amino acids: CAISGALMNTEAFF.

The J gene is TRBJ1-3, the V gene TRBV20-1. Looked up from germline, CDR1 is DFQATT and CDR2 is SNEGSKA (reference sequence). This CDR3 region has 14 residues. The CDR3 region is CSAREEYSGNTIYF.

The CDR3 spells CASFPRTSGRAGELFF. The chain carries TRBV2 and TRBJ2-2; TCRdb designates TRBD2, a call that cannot be tested without DNA. The germline V gene has CDR1 SNHLY and CDR2 FYNNEI. This CDR3 has 16 amino acids.

This chain uses TRBV7-2 with TRBJ1-1. Germline V gene data show CDR1 as SGHTA and CDR2 as FQGNSA. This CDR3 has 12 residues. The CDR3: CASSLYPSSAFF.

V gene TRBV7-6 combines with J gene TRBJ2-3; there is no DNA to check the TCRdb D call of TRBD1. CDR1 is SGHVS, CDR2 FNYEAQ, per germline. This CDR3 is 13 amino acids long. The CDR3: CASSPGWTDTQYF.

V is TRBV13 and J is TRBJ1-2; absent DNA, TCRdb's TRBD1 call cannot be checked. The germline V gene has CDR1 PRHDT and CDR2 FYEKMQ (reference sequence). The CDR3 length is 13 residues. This CDR3 is CASSLVGGDGYTF.

The chain couples TRBV27 to TRBJ2-6. The CDR3 sequence is 15 residues long. CDR1 is MNHEY and CDR2 is SMNVEV in the germline V gene (reference sequence). Here the CDR3 reads CASRPQISGANVLTF.

The J gene is TRBJ1-6, the V gene TRBV12-3 or TRBV12-4; TCRdb names TRBD1, which stays unverified in the absence of DNA. This CDR3 has 14 amino acids. Here the CDR3 reads CASSLKQGNSPLHF.

The chain uses TRBV20-1 and TRBJ1-1; TCRdb outputs TRBD1, but without DNA this stays unchecked. CDR3 length: 14 residues. Germline V CDR1 and CDR2: DFQATT, SNEGSKA (reference sequence). The CDR3 sequence is CSARAAGDHAEAFF.

The chain combines TRBV18 with TRBJ2-1; absent DNA, TCRdb's TRBD2 call cannot be checked. There are 14 residues in the CDR3. CDR1 and CDR2 (germline): KGHSH, LQKENI. The chain's CDR3 is CASSPGTDLMRQFF.

The CDR3 loop is CASSYSRQQYF. The V call is TRBV6-2 or TRBV6-3, the J call TRBJ2-7. The CDR3 loop spans 11 amino acids. Per the germline V gene, CDR1 is MNHEY and CDR2 is SVGEGT.

This rearrangement joins TRBV7-2 to TRBJ2-5. This CDR3 is 15 amino acids long. CDR1 is SGHTA and CDR2 is FQGNSA in the germline V gene. CDR3 region: CASSLDGWYQETQYF. Together with reference TRBV7-2 and TRBJ2-5, the CDR3 gives the full variable domain: GAGVSQSPSNKVTEKGKDVELRCDPISGHTALYWYRQSLGQGLEFLIYFQGNSAPDKSGLPSDRFSAERTGGSVSTLTIQRTQQEDSAVYLCASSLDGWYQETQYFGPGTRLLVL.

The chain has TRBV6-2 or TRBV6-3 and TRBJ2-2; lacking DNA, the TRBD1 call made by TCRdb goes unchecked. CDR3 length: 14 amino acids. CDR1 and CDR2 (germline): MNHEY, SVGEGT. The chain's CDR3 is CASSHQGLTGELFF.

This chain's CDR3 is CASSSDVRSGNTIYF. The gene calls are TRBV2 and TRBJ1-3. Germline V gives CDR1 SNHLY, CDR2 FYNNEI. There are 15 residues in the CDR3.

This sequence joins TRBV20-1 and TRBJ1-2; without DNA, the TCRdb call of TRBD1 cannot be checked. CDR1 DFQATT and CDR2 SNEGSKA come from the germline V gene (reference sequence). This CDR3 is built from 15 residues. This CDR3 reads CSARLWGGDHWGYTF.

The chain is built from TRBV5-1 and TRBJ2-6; TCRdb outputs TRBD2, but without DNA this stays unchecked. The CDR3 contains 19 residues. Germline V lookup: CDR1 SGHRS, CDR2 YFSETQ. CDR3 region: CASSLATGRSLSGANVLTF.

The chain is built from TRBV27 and TRBJ2-7; there is no DNA to check the TCRdb D call of TRBD2. From germline, CDR1 is MNHEY and CDR2 SMNVEV (reference sequence). The CDR3 loop spans 13 amino acids. The CDR3 protein is CASSLSLVREQYF.

The chain's CDR3 is CAISESGTSGNEQFF. The chain recombines TRBV10-3 with TRBJ2-1; TCRdb proposes TRBD2, but this gene call is untestable without DNA. CDR1 and CDR2 from the germline V gene are ENHRY and SYGVKD. The length of the CDR3 is 15 residues.